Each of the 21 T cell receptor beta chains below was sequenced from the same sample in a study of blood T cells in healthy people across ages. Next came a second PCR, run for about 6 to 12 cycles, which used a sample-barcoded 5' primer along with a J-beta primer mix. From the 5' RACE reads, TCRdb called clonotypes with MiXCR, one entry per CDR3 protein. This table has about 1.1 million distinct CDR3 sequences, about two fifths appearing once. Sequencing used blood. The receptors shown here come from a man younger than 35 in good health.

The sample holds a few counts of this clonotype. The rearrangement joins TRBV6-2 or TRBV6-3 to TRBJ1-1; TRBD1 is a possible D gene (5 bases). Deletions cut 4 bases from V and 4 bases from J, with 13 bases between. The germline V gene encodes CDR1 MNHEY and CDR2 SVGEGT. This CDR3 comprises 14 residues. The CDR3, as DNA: TGTGCCAGCAGTTCACCTTTGGGGGGCACTGAAGCTTTCTTT. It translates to CASSSPLGGTEAFF.

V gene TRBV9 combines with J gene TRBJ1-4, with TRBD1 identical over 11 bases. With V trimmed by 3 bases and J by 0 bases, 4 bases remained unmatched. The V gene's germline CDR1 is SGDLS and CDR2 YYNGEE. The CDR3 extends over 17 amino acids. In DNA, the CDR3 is TGTGCCAGCAGCGGGGGACAGGGGGTTGCAACTAATGAAAAACTGTTTTTT. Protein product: CASSGGQGVATNEKLFF.

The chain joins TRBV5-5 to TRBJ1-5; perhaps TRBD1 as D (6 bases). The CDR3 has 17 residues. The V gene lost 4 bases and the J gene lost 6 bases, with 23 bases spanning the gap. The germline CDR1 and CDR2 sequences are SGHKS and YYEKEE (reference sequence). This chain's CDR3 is CASSLSTGNSRSQPQHF. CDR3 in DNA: TGTGCCAGCAGCCTTTCCACAGGGAATTCGCGGAGTCAGCCCCAGCATTTT.

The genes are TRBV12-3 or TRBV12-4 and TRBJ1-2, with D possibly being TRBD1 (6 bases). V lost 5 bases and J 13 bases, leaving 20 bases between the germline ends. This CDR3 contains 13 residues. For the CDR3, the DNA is TGTGCCAGCAGTCGGGGGGGAACAGGGATCTCCACCTTC. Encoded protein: CASSRGGTGISTF.

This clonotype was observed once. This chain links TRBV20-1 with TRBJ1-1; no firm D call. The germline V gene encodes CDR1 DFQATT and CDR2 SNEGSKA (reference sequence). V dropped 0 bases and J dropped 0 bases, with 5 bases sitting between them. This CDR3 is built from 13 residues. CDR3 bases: TGCAGTGCTAGAGACAGCGTGAACACTGAAGCTTTCTTT. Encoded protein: CSARDSVNTEAFF.

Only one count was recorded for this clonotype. The CDR3 DNA reads TGCAGTGCCCGGGGGCACTCCTACGAGCAGTACTTC. Translating gives CSARGHSYEQYF. The chain combines TRBV20-1 with TRBJ2-7; D might be TRBD1 or TRBD2, each matching 6 bases. CDR1 DFQATT and CDR2 SNEGSKA come from the germline V gene (reference sequence). V lost 6 bases and J 0 bases, leaving 9 bases between the germline ends. This CDR3 has 12 residues.

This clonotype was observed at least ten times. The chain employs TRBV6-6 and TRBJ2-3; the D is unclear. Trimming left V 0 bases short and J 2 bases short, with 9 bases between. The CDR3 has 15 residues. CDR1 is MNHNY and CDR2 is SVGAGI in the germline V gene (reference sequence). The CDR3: CASSYSEGITDTQYF. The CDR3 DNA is TGTGCCAGCAGTTACTCAGAAGGGATCACAGATACGCAGTATTTT.

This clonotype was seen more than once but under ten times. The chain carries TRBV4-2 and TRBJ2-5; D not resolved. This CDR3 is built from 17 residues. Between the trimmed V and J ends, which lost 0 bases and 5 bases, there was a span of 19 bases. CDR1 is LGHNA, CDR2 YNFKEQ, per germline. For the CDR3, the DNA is TGTGCCAGCAGCCAAGATCCCGAAGTTCCCTCAAGTGAGACCCAGTACTTC. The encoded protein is CASSQDPEVPSSETQYF.

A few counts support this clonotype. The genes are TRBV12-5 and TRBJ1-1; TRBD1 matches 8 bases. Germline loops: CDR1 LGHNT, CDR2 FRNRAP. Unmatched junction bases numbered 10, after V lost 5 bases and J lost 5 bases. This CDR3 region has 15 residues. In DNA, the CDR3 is TGTGCTAGTGGTAACCACAGGGGGGTATGGACTGAAGCTTTCTTT. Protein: CASGNHRGVWTEAFF.

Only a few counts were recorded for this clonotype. The CDR3 region is CASSAQVDPRPPDTQYF. The CDR3 DNA is TGTGCCAGCAGCGCCCAAGTGGACCCCCGGCCCCCAGATACGCAGTATTTT. The V call is TRBV9, the J call TRBJ2-3; D gene unclear. V was cut by 3 bases and J by 4 bases, with 21 bases left in between. The CDR3 has 17 amino acids. Germline V lookup: CDR1 SGDLS, CDR2 YYNGEE. Drawing the rest from reference TRBV9 and TRBJ2-3, the complete variable domain is DSGVTQTPKHLITATGQRVTLRCSPRSGDLSVYWYQQSLDQGLQFLIQYYNGEERAKGNILERFSAQQFPDLHSELNLSSLELGDSALYFCASSAQVDPRPPDTQYFGPGTRLTVL.

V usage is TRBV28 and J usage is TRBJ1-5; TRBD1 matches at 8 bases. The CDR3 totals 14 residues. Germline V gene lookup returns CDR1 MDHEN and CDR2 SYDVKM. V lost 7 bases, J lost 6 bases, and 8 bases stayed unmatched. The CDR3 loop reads CASKEGQGRQPQHF. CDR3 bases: TGTGCCAGCAAGGAAGGACAGGGACGTCAGCCCCAGCATTTT.

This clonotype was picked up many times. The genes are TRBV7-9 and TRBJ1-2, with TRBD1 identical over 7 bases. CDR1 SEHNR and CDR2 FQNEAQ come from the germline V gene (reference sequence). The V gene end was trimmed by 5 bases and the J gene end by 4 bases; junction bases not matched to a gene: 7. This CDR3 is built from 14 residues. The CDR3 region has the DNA TGTGCCAGCAGCGCTACAGGGGTTGGCTATGGCTACACCTTC. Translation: CASSATGVGYGYTF. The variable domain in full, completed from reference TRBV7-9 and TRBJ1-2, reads DTGVSQNPRHKITKRGQNVTFRCDPISEHNRLYWYRQTLGQGPEFLTYFQNEAQLEKSRLLSDRFSAERPKGSFSTLEIQRTEQGDSAMYLCASSATGVGYGYTFGSGTRLTVV.

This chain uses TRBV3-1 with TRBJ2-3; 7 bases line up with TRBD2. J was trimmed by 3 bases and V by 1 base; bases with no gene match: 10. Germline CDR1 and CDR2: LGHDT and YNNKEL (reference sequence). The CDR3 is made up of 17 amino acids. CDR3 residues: CASSQVGRVGGTDTQYF. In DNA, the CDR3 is TGTGCCAGCAGCCAAGTGGGGAGGGTCGGGGGAACAGATACGCAGTATTTT.

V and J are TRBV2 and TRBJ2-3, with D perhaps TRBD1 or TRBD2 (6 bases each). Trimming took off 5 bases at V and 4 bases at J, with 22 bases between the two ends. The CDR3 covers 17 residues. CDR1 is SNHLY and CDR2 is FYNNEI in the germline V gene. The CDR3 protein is CASSRNRDSPSADTQYF. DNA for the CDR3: TGTGCCAGCAGTAGAAACAGGGACTCCCCCTCCGCAGATACGCAGTATTTT.

In nucleotides, the CDR3 is TGTGCCAGCAGCCAAGACCGGACTAGCGAGGGAGAGACCCAGTTCTTC. Translated: CASSQDRTSEGETQFF. The chain uses TRBV4-2 and TRBJ2-1; 9 bases align to TRBD2. The CDR3 length is 16 residues. J gave up 13 bases and V 0 bases, and 13 bases lay outside the gene matches. Per germline, CDR1 LGHNA and CDR2 YNFKEQ.

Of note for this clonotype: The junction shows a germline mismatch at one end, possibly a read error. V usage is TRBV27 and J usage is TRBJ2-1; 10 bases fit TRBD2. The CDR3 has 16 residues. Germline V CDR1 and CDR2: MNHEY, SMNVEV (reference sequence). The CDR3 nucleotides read TGTGCCAGCAGTTCTATTACTAGCGGGGTCCCTAATGGGCAGTTCTTC. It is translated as CASSSITSGVPNGQFF.

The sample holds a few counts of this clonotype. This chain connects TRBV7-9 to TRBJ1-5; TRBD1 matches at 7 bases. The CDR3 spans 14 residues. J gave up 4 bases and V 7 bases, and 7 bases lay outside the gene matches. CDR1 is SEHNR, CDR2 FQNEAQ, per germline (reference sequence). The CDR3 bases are TGTGCCAGCACCCTGGACAGGAAAAATCAGCCCCAGCATTTT. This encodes CASTLDRKNQPQHF.

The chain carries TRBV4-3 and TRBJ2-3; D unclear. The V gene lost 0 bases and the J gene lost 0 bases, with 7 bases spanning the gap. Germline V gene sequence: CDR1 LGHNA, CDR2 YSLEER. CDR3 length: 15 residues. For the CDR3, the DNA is TGCGCCAGCAGCCAAGAGCAGTTTAGCACAGATACGCAGTATTTT. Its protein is CASSQEQFSTDTQYF.

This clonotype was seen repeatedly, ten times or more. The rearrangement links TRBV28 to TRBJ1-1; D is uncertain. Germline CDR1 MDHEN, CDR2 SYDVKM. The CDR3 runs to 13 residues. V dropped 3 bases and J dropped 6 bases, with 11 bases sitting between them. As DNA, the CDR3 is TGTGCCAGCAGTTTCAACTACGGAGCTGAAGCTTTCTTT. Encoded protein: CASSFNYGAEAFF. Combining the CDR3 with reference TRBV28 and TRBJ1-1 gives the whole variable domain DVKVTQSSRYLVKRTGEKVFLECVQDMDHENMFWYRQDPGLGLRLIYFSYDVKMKEKGDIPEGYSVSREKKERFSLILESASTNQTSMYLCASSFNYGAEAFFGQGTRLTVV.

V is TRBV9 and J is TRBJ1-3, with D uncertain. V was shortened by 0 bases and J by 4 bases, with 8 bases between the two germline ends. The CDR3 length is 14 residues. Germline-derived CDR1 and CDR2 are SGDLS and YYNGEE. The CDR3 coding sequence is TGTGCCAGCAGCGTAGAGCAAGGAGGAAACACCATATATTTT. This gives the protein CASSVEQGGNTIYF.

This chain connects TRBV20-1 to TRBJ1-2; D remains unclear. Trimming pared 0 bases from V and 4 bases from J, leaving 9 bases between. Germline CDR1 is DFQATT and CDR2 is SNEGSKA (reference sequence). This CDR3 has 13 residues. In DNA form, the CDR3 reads TGCAGTGCTAGAGATGTAGCCAGCTATGGCTACACCTTC. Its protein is CSARDVASYGYTF.